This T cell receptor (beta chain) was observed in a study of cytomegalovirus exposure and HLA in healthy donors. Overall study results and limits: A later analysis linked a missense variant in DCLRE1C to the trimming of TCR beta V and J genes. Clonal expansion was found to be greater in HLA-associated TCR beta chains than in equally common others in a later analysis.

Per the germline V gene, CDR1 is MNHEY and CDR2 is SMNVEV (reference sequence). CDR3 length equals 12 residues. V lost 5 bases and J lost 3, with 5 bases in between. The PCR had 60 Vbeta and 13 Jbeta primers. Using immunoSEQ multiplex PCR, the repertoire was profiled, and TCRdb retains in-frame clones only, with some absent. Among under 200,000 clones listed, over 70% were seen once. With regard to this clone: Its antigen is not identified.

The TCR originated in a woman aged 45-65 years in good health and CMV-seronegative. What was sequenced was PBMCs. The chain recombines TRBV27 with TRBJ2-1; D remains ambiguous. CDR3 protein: CASSPSYNEQFF. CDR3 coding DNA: TGTGCCAGCAGTCCCAGCTACAATGAGCAGTTCTTC.